A selection of T cell receptor beta chains follows, all from one sample in a study of beta chain features in type 1 diabetes. TCRdb's table, derived via immunoSEQ multiplex PCR, lists solely in-frame clones and lacks some. Of approximately 200,000 clones listed, 9.6% are singletons. The sequenced sample was naive CD4+ T cells from blood. The receptors come from a woman aged 18-35 years in good health. Each CDR3 is given with its conserved first and last residue. Each record gives: clone size, D gene, J gene, V gene, CDR3 protein, CDR3 DNA. A D gene is named only where the DNA matches it firmly. Rows may omit the clone size; those that give it use once, few, many or a size class.

size: NA
D: TRBD2
J: TRBJ2-7
V: TRBV7-8
CDR3: CASSLAWSGSSYEQYF
DNA: TGTGCCAGCAGCTTAGCTTGGAGCGGGAGCTCCTACGAGCAGTACTTC

size: few
D: NA
J: TRBJ1-6
V: TRBV7-2
CDR3: CASSPERVRPNSPLHF
DNA: TGTGCCAGCAGCCCTGAGCGAGTTCGGCCAAATTCACCCCTCCACTTT

size: few
D: TRBD1
J: TRBJ1-4
V: TRBV15
CDR3: CATSQGATNEKLFF
DNA: TGTGCCACGAGCCAGGGGGCGACTAATGAAAAACTGTTTTTT

size: NA
D: TRBD2
J: TRBJ2-7
V: TRBV5-4
CDR3: CASSRASGGYEQYF
DNA: TGTGCCAGCAGCCGGGCTAGCGGGGGGTACGAGCAGTACTTC

size: NA
D: NA
J: TRBJ2-3
V: TRBV5-4
CDR3: CASSTGSNGDTQYF
DNA: TGTGCCAGCAGCACCGGGTCGAACGGAGATACGCAGTATTTT

size: few
D: NA
J: TRBJ2-5
V: TRBV4-1
CDR3: CASSQVGRVGETQYF
DNA: TGCGCCAGCAGTCAGGTGGGCCGCGTCGGAGAGACCCAGTACTTC

size: few
D: NA
J: TRBJ1-5
V: TRBV6-1
CDR3: CASSEAGVGNQPQHF
DNA: TGTGCCAGCAGTGAAGCAGGGGTGGGCAATCAGCCCCAGCATTTT

size: NA
D: TRBD1
J: TRBJ1-1
V: TRBV30
CDR3: CAWSVRDYPGTGGDGTEAFF
DNA: TGTGCCTGGAGTGTACGCGACTACCCCGGGACAGGGGGCGATGGCACTGAAGCTTTCTTT

size: NA
D: NA
J: TRBJ1-4
V: TRBV5-1
CDR3: CASSLAGMATNEKLFF
DNA: TGCGCCAGCAGCTTGGCGGGGATGGCAACTAATGAAAAACTGTTTTTT

size: few
D: NA
J: TRBJ2-7
V: TRBV6-5
CDR3: CASSYSKTAGYEQYF
DNA: TGTGCCAGCAGTTACTCGAAAACAGCGGGTTACGAGCAGTACTTC

size: NA
D: NA
J: TRBJ2-7
V: TRBV2
CDR3: CASSEGTTPSYEQYF
DNA: TGTGCCAGCAGTGAAGGGACAACGCCCTCCTACGAGCAGTACTTC

size: NA
D: TRBD2
J: TRBJ2-3
V: TRBV6-1
CDR3: CASSEGQLADSTDTQYF
DNA: TGTGCCAGCAGTGAAGGGCAACTAGCGGACAGCACAGATACGCAGTATTTT

size: NA
D: NA
J: TRBJ1-6
V: TRBV27
CDR3: CASSDPSPNRSPLHF
DNA: TGTGCCAGCAGTGACCCCTCACCCAACAGGTCCCCCCTCCACTTT

size: NA
D: TRBD1
J: TRBJ1-1
V: TRBV11-2
CDR3: CASSLGVWGTGNTEAFF
DNA: TGTGCCAGCAGCTTAGGCGTTTGGGGGACAGGGAACACTGAAGCTTTCTTT

size: few
D: TRBD1
J: TRBJ2-5
V: TRBV6-1
CDR3: CASQGAEETQYF
DNA: TGTGCCAGCCAGGGGGCGGAAGAGACCCAGTACTTC

size: NA
D: NA
J: TRBJ2-1
V: TRBV10-3
CDR3: CAINGRVEYEQFF
DNA: TGTGCCATCAATGGCAGGGTCGAGTATGAGCAGTTCTTC

size: NA
D: NA
J: TRBJ2-1
V: TRBV29-1
CDR3: CSVDYSLYNEQFF
DNA: TGCAGCGTTGATTACTCCCTCTACAATGAGCAGTTCTTC

size: NA
D: NA
J: TRBJ2-4
V: TRBV5-6
CDR3: CASSLLLEMSKNIQYF
DNA: TGTGCCAGCAGCTTGCTTCTAGAGATGTCCAAAAACATTCAGTACTTC

size: NA
D: NA
J: TRBJ2-1
V: TRBV5-4
CDR3: CASSLGLANENEQFF
DNA: TGTGCCAGCAGCTTGGGGCTAGCAAATGAAAATGAGCAGTTCTTC

size: few
D: NA
J: TRBJ2-1
V: TRBV11-2
CDR3: CASSLEGGNYNEQFF
DNA: TGTGCCAGCAGCTTAGAAGGGGGTAACTACAATGAGCAGTTCTTC

size: few
D: NA
J: TRBJ2-1
V: TRBV5-6
CDR3: CASSSGFYNEQFF
DNA: TGTGCCAGCAGCTCGGGTTTCTACAATGAGCAGTTCTTC

size: NA
D: NA
J: TRBJ2-1
V: TRBV2
CDR3: CASSDRRDEQFF
DNA: TGTGCCAGCAGTGACCGAAGAGATGAGCAGTTCTTC

size: few
D: NA
J: TRBJ1-1
V: TRBV15
CDR3: CATSRDAIRNTEAFF
DNA: TGTGCCACCAGCAGAGATGCGATTCGGAACACTGAAGCTTTCTTT

size: few
D: NA
J: TRBJ2-5
V: TRBV5-1
CDR3: CASSLEAGEETQYF
DNA: TGCGCCAGCAGCTTGGAAGCAGGGGAAGAGACCCAGTACTTC

size: NA
D: NA
J: TRBJ2-3
V: TRBV11-2
CDR3: CASSFRQQSTDTQYF
DNA: TGTGCCAGCAGCTTTCGCCAACAGAGCACAGATACGCAGTATTTT

size: few
D: NA
J: TRBJ1-5
V: TRBV5-1
CDR3: CASSLAGENQPQHF
DNA: TGCGCCAGCAGCTTGGCAGGCGAGAATCAGCCCCAGCATTTT

size: few
D: NA
J: TRBJ2-7
V: TRBV18
CDR3: CASSNSGGQAGAFYEQYF
DNA: TGTGCCAGCTCGAATTCCGGAGGGCAGGCAGGCGCTTTCTACGAGCAGTACTTC

size: NA
D: NA
J: TRBJ1-2
V: TRBV30
CDR3: CALRPGRGYTF
DNA: TGTGCCTTGCGGCCGGGGAGAGGCTACACCTTC

size: many
D: TRBD2
J: TRBJ2-6
V: TRBV5-1
CDR3: CASISGARSGANVLTF
DNA: TGCGCCAGCATTAGCGGGGCCCGCTCTGGGGCCAACGTCCTGACTTTC

size: NA
D: TRBD1
J: TRBJ1-1
V: TRBV30
CDR3: CAWSLRTGGGPKVMNTEAFF
DNA: TGTGCCTGGAGCCTTAGGACAGGGGGAGGGCCGAAGGTCATGAACACTGAAGCTTTCTTT

size: NA
D: TRBD1
J: TRBJ2-5
V: TRBV18
CDR3: CASSLMKGTGQETQYF
DNA: TGTGCCAGCTCACTAATGAAAGGGACAGGACAAGAGACCCAGTACTTC

size: few
D: TRBD2
J: TRBJ2-1
V: TRBV9
CDR3: CASSVREGEQFF
DNA: TGTGCCAGCAGCGTCAGGGAGGGTGAGCAGTTCTTC

size: few
D: NA
J: TRBJ1-1
V: TRBV5-4
CDR3: CASSPEGARGTEAFF
DNA: TGTGCCAGCAGCCCTGAAGGGGCGCGGGGCACTGAAGCTTTCTTT

size: many
D: NA
J: TRBJ1-1
V: TRBV7-2
CDR3: CASSGAGTIYPTEAFF
DNA: TGTGCCAGCAGCGGGGCCGGGACAATTTATCCCACTGAAGCTTTCTTT

size: NA
D: NA
J: TRBJ1-2
V: TRBV2
CDR3: CASSDSPTVNYGYTF
DNA: TGTGCCAGCAGTGACTCCCCGACAGTTAACTATGGCTACACCTTC

size: NA
D: NA
J: TRBJ1-2
V: TRBV30
CDR3: CAWSVTGVPNYGYTF
DNA: TGTGCCTGGAGTGTTACAGGCGTTCCTAACTATGGCTACACCTTC

size: few
D: NA
J: TRBJ2-3
V: TRBV5-5
CDR3: CASASAGTDTQYF
DNA: TGTGCCAGCGCATCAGCGGGCACGGATACGCAGTATTTT

size: NA
D: NA
J: TRBJ1-2
V: TRBV10-3
CDR3: CAISGTGDGGYTF
DNA: TGTGCCATCAGTGGTACAGGAGATGGCGGCTACACCTTC

size: NA
D: NA
J: TRBJ1-2
V: TRBV9
CDR3: CASSEGQSNYGYTF
DNA: TGTGCCAGCAGCGAAGGACAGTCTAACTATGGCTACACCTTC

size: NA
D: NA
J: TRBJ1-1
V: TRBV7-3
CDR3: CASSSNGLPNTEAFF
DNA: TGTGCCAGCAGCTCAAACGGACTCCCGAACACTGAAGCTTTCTTT

size: few
D: NA
J: TRBJ2-1
V: TRBV5-1
CDR3: CASSPFPTSSYNEQFF
DNA: TGCGCCAGCAGCCCCTTTCCCACTAGCTCCTACAATGAGCAGTTCTTC

size: few
D: TRBD1
J: TRBJ1-1
V: TRBV7-8
CDR3: CASSLARLGQGRGEAFF
DNA: TGTGCCAGCAGCTTAGCGCGCTTGGGACAGGGGAGGGGTGAAGCTTTCTTT

size: few
D: NA
J: TRBJ2-1
V: TRBV6-5
CDR3: CASRSLAVNNEQFF
DNA: TGTGCCAGCAGAAGTCTGGCGGTGAACAATGAGCAGTTCTTC

size: many
D: NA
J: TRBJ2-7
V: TRBV4-1
CDR3: CASSQDEGGDYEQYF
DNA: TGCGCCAGCAGCCAAGATGAAGGGGGGGACTACGAGCAGTACTTC

size: NA
D: NA
J: TRBJ1-4
V: TRBV5-6
CDR3: CASTRLDDGGDGKLFF
DNA: TGTGCCAGCACCCGCCTCGACGACGGGGGGGACGGAAAACTGTTTTTT

size: few
D: NA
J: TRBJ1-2
V: TRBV19
CDR3: CASSARQTFLYGYTF
DNA: TGTGCCAGTAGTGCGCGACAGACCTTTCTATATGGCTACACCTTC

size: few
D: TRBD1
J: TRBJ1-1
V: TRBV5-6
CDR3: CASSSDRANTEAFF
DNA: TGTGCCAGCAGCTCAGACAGGGCGAACACTGAAGCTTTCTTT

size: few
D: TRBD1
J: TRBJ2-6
V: TRBV29-1
CDR3: CSVGQQGTPGANVLTF
DNA: TGCAGCGTGGGACAACAGGGGACCCCTGGGGCCAACGTCCTGACTTTC

size: NA
D: TRBD1
J: TRBJ2-3
V: TRBV5-1
CDR3: CASSTDRGRADTQYF
DNA: TGCGCCAGCAGCACCGACAGGGGGAGGGCAGATACGCAGTATTTT

size: few
D: TRBD1
J: TRBJ1-2
V: TRBV10-2
CDR3: CASRRPETGLLGYTF
DNA: TGCGCCAGCAGAAGGCCCGAGACAGGGCTCCTGGGCTACACCTTC

size: NA
D: NA
J: TRBJ1-2
V: TRBV30
CDR3: CARSVQRRAYGYTF
DNA: TGTGCCCGGAGTGTACAACGCAGGGCCTATGGCTACACCTTC

size: NA
D: NA
J: TRBJ2-7
V: TRBV6-1
CDR3: CASSTRVGEQYF
DNA: TGTGCCAGCTCCACACGGGTCGGCGAGCAGTACTTC

size: NA
D: TRBD2
J: TRBJ2-7
V: TRBV6-5
CDR3: CASSRTSGSYEQYF
DNA: TGTGCCAGCAGTAGGACTAGCGGTTCCTACGAGCAGTACTTC

size: few
D: TRBD2
J: TRBJ2-7
V: TRBV11-2
CDR3: CASTPSAAGAREQYF
DNA: TGTGCCAGTACGCCGTCCGCGGCGGGAGCCCGGGAGCAGTACTTC

size: NA
D: TRBD2
J: TRBJ2-3
V: TRBV2
CDR3: CASSKSGGLPTDTQYF
DNA: TGTGCCAGCAGTAAATCGGGAGGGCTCCCCACAGATACGCAGTATTTT

size: NA
D: NA
J: TRBJ1-2
V: TRBV19
CDR3: CASSSDKNYGYTF
DNA: TGTGCCAGTAGCTCGGACAAAAACTATGGCTACACCTTC

size: few
D: NA
J: TRBJ2-5
V: TRBV5-8
CDR3: CASSSRDLGQETQYF
DNA: TGTGCCAGCAGCTCCCGGGACTTGGGGCAAGAGACCCAGTACTTC